Below, 20 T cell receptor beta chains from the same sample are listed, as sequenced in a study of vaccination and CD4 T cells after COVID-19. No antigens are known for them. Indicated treatment: roughly 11-day PBMC culture with coronavirus spike peptide pools or control peptides (ViraFEST assay). The Oncomine TCR Beta short-read assay was applied to DNA of cultured CD4+ T cells. TCRdb ran MiXCR on the PCR reads and lists one entry per CDR3 protein. The sample records roughly 14,000 distinct CDR3 sequences, roughly 63% being singletons. Sequenced material: CD4+ T cells from blood, cultured in vitro. The origin of the receptors is a human donor who had recovered from COVID-19.

V usage is TRBV27 and J usage is TRBJ1-5; D remains unclear. The V end lost 6 bases, the J end lost 3 bases, and 12 bases lay between the germline ends. From germline, CDR1 is MNHEY and CDR2 SMNVEV (reference sequence). The length of the CDR3 is 14 residues. Written as DNA, the CDR3 is TGTGCCAGCAGACCGCGGCAGTTCAATCAGCCCCAGCATTTT. Its translation is CASRPRQFNQPQHF.

The V and J genes are TRBV11-1 and TRBJ2-1; D possibly corresponds to TRBD2 (6 bases). CDR1 is SGHAT and CDR2 is FQDESV in the germline V gene (reference sequence). This CDR3 comprises 16 residues. Trimming took 3 bases from V and 4 from J, leaving 16 bases between them. The CDR3 sequence is CASSLARGSTYNEQFF. The CDR3 nucleotides read TGTGCCAGCAGCTTGGCCCGGGGGTCGACTTACAATGAGCAGTTCTTC.

V usage is TRBV6-1 and J usage is TRBJ1-1; the D gene is possibly TRBD1 (5 bases). The CDR3 has 14 amino acids. Trimming shortened V by 10 bases and J by 11 bases, and 26 bases separated the two germline ends. CDR1 and CDR2 (germline): MNHNS, SASEGT. CDR3 DNA sequence: TGTGCCACTCTACCTCCTCTTGCGGGACGGGTGGCTTTCTTT. This translates into CATLPPLAGRVAFF.

This clonotype appeared a few times. CDR3 nucleotide sequence: TGCGCCAGCAGTGATTGGGACACCTACGAGCAGTACTTC. Encoded protein: CASSDWDTYEQYF. The V call is TRBV10-2, the J call TRBJ2-7, with D possibly being TRBD1 (6 bases). This CDR3 has 13 amino acids. Germline CDR1 reads WSHSY; CDR2 reads SAAADI. Trimming removed 3 bases from V and 2 bases from J, with 8 bases in between.

The chain has TRBV20-1 and TRBJ2-3, with D perhaps matching TRBD2 (5 bases). Germline V gene data show CDR1 as DFQATT and CDR2 as SNEGSKA (reference sequence). CDR3 length equals 15 residues. Trimming shortened V by 5 bases and J by 1 base, and 16 bases separated the two germline ends. The CDR3 reads CSAPRQRWGTDTQYF. In nucleotides, the CDR3 is TGCAGTGCTCCTAGGCAGCGGTGGGGCACAGATACGCAGTATTTT.

This clonotype was detected only once. The chain is built from TRBV28 and TRBJ1-1; no clear D gene. Deletions cut 8 bases from V and 3 bases from J, with 7 bases between. Germline V gene data show CDR1 as MDHEN and CDR2 as SYDVKM. CDR3 size: 11 residues. CDR3: CASEGYTEAFF. CDR3 DNA sequence: TGTGCCAGCGAGGGTTACACTGAAGCTTTCTTT.

The chain uses TRBV24-1 and TRBJ2-7; the match to TRBD2 covers 8 bases. The junction had 7 bases not matched to a gene; V was cut back by 6 bases and J by 7 bases. Germline lookup yields CDR1 KGHDR and CDR2 SFDVKD. The CDR3 runs 13 residues. The DNA of the CDR3 is TGTGCCACCAGTAGCGGGAGCGCGTTTGAGCAGTACTTC. It translates to CATSSGSAFEQYF.

In regard to this clonotype: At one of its ends the junction is not consistent with the germline gene, which may arise from a read error. V gene TRBV11-2 combines with J gene TRBJ2-2; 10 nucleotides match TRBD2. CDR1 is SGHAT and CDR2 is FQNNGV in the germline V gene. This CDR3 has 15 amino acids. CDR3 nucleotides: TGTGCCAGCAGCCCCACTAGCGGGACTAACGGGGGGCTGTTTTTT. Amino acid sequence: CASSPTSGTNGGLFF.

This chain connects TRBV21-1 to TRBJ2-5; the D segment call TRBD1 is taken from the table without a DNA check. TRBV21-1 is labeled a pseudogene. The CDR3 extends over 16 amino acids. For the CDR3, the DNA is TGTGCCAGCAGCAAAACGGAAGTGGGGACACAAGAGACCCAGTACTTC. This codes for CASSKTEVGTQETQYF.

A remark on this clonotype: A much larger clone lies a single base off, so this may be a read error. Because the CDR3 is missing its conserved closing phenylalanine or tryptophan, this is likely a read error. This rearrangement joins TRBV2 to TRBJ1-2; TRBD1 agrees at 10 bases. The CDR3 runs 13 residues. Germline V CDR1 and CDR2: SNHLY, FYNNEI. Trimming took 7 bases from V and 9 from J; bases not matched to a gene: 8. CDR3 sequence (DNA): TGTGCCAGCAATTACGGGACAGGGGAACGCTACACCCTC. Protein: CASNYGTGERYTL.

The chain employs TRBV18 and TRBJ2-7; D not resolved. This CDR3 spans 13 amino acids. Trimming took 0 bases from V and 6 from J, leaving 9 bases between them. Germline V gene lookup returns CDR1 KGHSH and CDR2 LQKENI. CDR3 residues: CASSPPTAVEQYF. CDR3 DNA: TGTGCCAGCTCACCACCGACGGCGGTCGAGCAGTACTTC.

Within the sample, this clonotype is medium-sized. The genes are TRBV30 and TRBJ2-3; TRBD1 matches at 7 bases. The CDR3 has 14 amino acids. Unmatched junction bases numbered 8, after V lost 2 bases and J lost 6 bases. Germline values: CDR1 GTSNPN, CDR2 SVGIG (reference sequence). Here the CDR3 DNA reads TGTGCCTGGAGTCTTGGGACAGCTCGGGATACGCAGTATTTT. Amino acids: CAWSLGTARDTQYF.

This clonotype occurred a few times. The V gene is TRBV20-1, the J gene TRBJ1-3; 9 bases agree with TRBD1. This CDR3 is 14 amino acids long. Germline V gives CDR1 DFQATT, CDR2 SNEGSKA (reference sequence). The ends lost 0 bases at V and 6 bases at J; junction bases unmatched: 3. The CDR3 region has the DNA TGCAGTGCTAGAGAAGGGACAGGGTCAAACACCATATATTTT. Translation: CSAREGTGSNTIYF.

V gene TRBV7-3 combines with J gene TRBJ1-2; possible D gene TRBD1, 5 bases. In germline, CDR1 is SGHTA, CDR2 FQGTGA. Trimming pared 2 bases from V and 3 bases from J, leaving 13 bases between. The CDR3 consists of 15 residues. The chain's CDR3 is CASSLLGGGDYGYTF. DNA of the CDR3: TGTGCCAGCAGCTTACTCGGGGGTGGGGACTATGGCTACACCTTC.

This rearrangement joins TRBV19 to TRBJ2-5; no firm D call. V lost 2 bases, J lost 5 bases, and 3 bases lay in between. This CDR3 is 11 amino acids long. Germline V CDR1 and CDR2: LNHDA, SQIVND (reference sequence). CDR3 region: CASSIKETQYF. CDR3 nucleotide sequence: TGTGCCAGTAGTATAAAGGAGACCCAGTACTTC.

This clonotype occurred a few times. This rearrangement joins TRBV6-1 to TRBJ1-2; 7 bases are a match to TRBD1. The CDR3 contains 13 residues. Looked up from germline, CDR1 is MNHNS and CDR2 is SASEGT. The trim removed 4 bases at V and 4 bases at J, leaving 3 bases unmatched. The CDR3 DNA reads as TGTGCCAGCAGTGGGGACAGAAGCTATGGCTACACCTTC. The encoded protein is CASSGDRSYGYTF.

The chain links TRBV11-2 to TRBJ1-5; D gene unclear. This CDR3 region has 13 residues. Germline V gene sequence: CDR1 SGHAT, CDR2 FQNNGV. Trimming took off 1 base at V and 5 bases at J, with 6 bases between the two ends. The CDR3 here is CASSLGWDQPQHF. Written as DNA, the CDR3 is TGTGCCAGCAGCTTAGGCTGGGATCAGCCCCAGCATTTT. The variable domain in full, completed from reference TRBV11-2 and TRBJ1-5, reads EAGVAQSPRYKIIEKRQSVAFWCNPISGHATLYWYQQILGQGPKLLIQFQNNGVVDDSQLPKDRFSAERLKGVDSTLKIQPAKLEDSAVYLCASSLGWDQPQHFGDGTRLSIL.

The chain recombines TRBV9 with TRBJ2-5; 9 bases fit TRBD1. The CDR3 loop spans 15 amino acids. Germline V gene lookup returns CDR1 SGDLS and CDR2 YYNGEE. The junction had 8 bases not matched to a gene; V was cut back by 3 bases and J by 5 bases. The CDR3 DNA reads TGTGCCAGCAGCGCCCGGACAGGGGTATACGAGACCCAGTACTTC. It specifies CASSARTGVYETQYF.

This clonotype was seen a handful of times. The chain couples TRBV2 to TRBJ1-6, with 7 bases aligning to TRBD1. The length of the CDR3 is 14 residues. CDR1 SNHLY and CDR2 FYNNEI come from the germline V gene. V lost 9 bases to trimming and J lost 4 bases; unmatched junction nucleotides: 6. CDR3 DNA sequence: TGTGCCAGAAAGGGGGCGGATTATAATTCACCCCTCCACTTT. The encoded protein is CARKGADYNSPLHF.

This clonotype showed up just a few times. The gene calls are TRBV30 and TRBJ1-5; TRBD1 might be the D (5 bases). The CDR3 sequence is 19 residues long. Deletions cut 4 bases from V and 4 bases from J, with 29 bases between. Germline V gives CDR1 GTSNPN, CDR2 SVGIG (reference sequence). This CDR3 is CAWTPREGPGGTWNQPQHF. CDR3 coding DNA: TGTGCCTGGACCCCGCGGGAGGGACCGGGAGGGACTTGGAATCAGCCCCAGCATTTT.